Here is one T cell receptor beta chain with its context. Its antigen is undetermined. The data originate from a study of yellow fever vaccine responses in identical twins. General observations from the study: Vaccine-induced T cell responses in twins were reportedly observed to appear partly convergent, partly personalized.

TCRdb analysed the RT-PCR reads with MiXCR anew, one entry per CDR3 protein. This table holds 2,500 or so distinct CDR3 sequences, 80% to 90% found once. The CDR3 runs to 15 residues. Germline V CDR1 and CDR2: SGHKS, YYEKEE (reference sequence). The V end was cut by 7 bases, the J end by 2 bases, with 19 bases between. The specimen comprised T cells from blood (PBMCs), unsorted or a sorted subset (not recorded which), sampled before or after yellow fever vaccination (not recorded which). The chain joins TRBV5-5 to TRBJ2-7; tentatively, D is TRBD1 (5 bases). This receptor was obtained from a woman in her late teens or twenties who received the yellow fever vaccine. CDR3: CASAQQMTATYEQYF. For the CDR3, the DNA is TGTGCCAGCGCACAACAGATGACAGCTACCTACGAGCAGTACTTC.